This T cell receptor beta chain was documented in a study of cytomegalovirus exposure and HLA in healthy donors. About the research overall: The roughly 670 first-cohort repertoires shared a platform with the 120 or so validation repertoires, as reported in a later analysis.

V was clipped by 7 bases and J by 5 bases; unmatched bases: 12. CDR1 MDHEN and CDR2 SYDVKM come from the germline V gene. The CDR3 extends over 15 amino acids. General observations from the study: Some TCR beta chains (roughly 160 of them) were listed as cytomegalovirus-associated. Confirmation was obtained in vitro that a few CMV-associated chains are specific for CMV antigens.

Comments on this clone: Its antigen is currently unknown.

TCRdb's copy holds only in-frame clones and misses some; the assay was immunoSEQ multiplex PCR. The table lists roughly 100,000 clones, roughly 90% of them singletons. The chain links TRBV28 to TRBJ2-7; 9 bases agree with TRBD1. The sequenced sample was PBMCs. The source of this sequence is a woman aged 18 to 35 in good health and CMV-seropositive. CDR3 region: CASIQMGGTGNEQYF. Written as DNA, the CDR3 is TGTGCCAGCATTCAGATGGGTGGGACAGGGAACGAGCAGTACTTC.